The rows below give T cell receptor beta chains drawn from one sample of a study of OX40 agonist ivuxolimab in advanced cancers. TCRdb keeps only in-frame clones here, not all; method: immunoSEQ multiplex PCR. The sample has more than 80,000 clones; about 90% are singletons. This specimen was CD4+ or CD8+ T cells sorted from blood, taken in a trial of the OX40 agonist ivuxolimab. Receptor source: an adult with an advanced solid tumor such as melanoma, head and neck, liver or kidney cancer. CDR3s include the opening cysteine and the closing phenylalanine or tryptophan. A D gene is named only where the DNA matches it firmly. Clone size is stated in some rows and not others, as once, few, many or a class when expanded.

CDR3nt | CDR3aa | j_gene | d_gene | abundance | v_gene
TGTGCCAGCCATAACCTTGAGAACACTGAAGCTTTCTTT | CASHNLENTEAFF | TRBJ1-1 | . | . | TRBV5-5
TGCGCCAGCAGCTTCCGGACTAGCGGGAGCTACGAGACCCAGTACTTC | CASSFRTSGSYETQYF | TRBJ2-5 | TRBD2 | . | TRBV5-1
TGTGCCAGCAGTTTAAGGGCAGGGGGCTACGAGCAGTACTTC | CASSLRAGGYEQYF | TRBJ2-7 | TRBD1 | . | TRBV28
TGTGCCAGCAGTTACTCGATGATGACGGCGAACTATGGCTACACCTTC | CASSYSMMTANYGYTF | TRBJ1-2 | . | . | TRBV6-5
TGTGCCAGCTCACCGGGGGGCCCTCCGACCCAGTACTTC | CASSPGGPPTQYF | TRBJ2-5 | . | few | TRBV18
TGCGCCAGCAGCCAAGATGAAAGGAGCGGGAGATACGAGCAGTACTTC | CASSQDERSGRYEQYF | TRBJ2-7 | TRBD2 | . | TRBV4-1
TGCGCCAGCAGCCGCACAGGATGGGAGACCCAGTACTTC | CASSRTGWETQYF | TRBJ2-5 | . | . | TRBV4-1
TGTGCCTGGAGTCGGACGGCCCGCACAGATACGCAGTATTTT | CAWSRTARTDTQYF | TRBJ2-3 | . | few | TRBV30
TGTGCCAGCAGTTACTCGATCCGCAGGGGAGAAAAACTGTTTTTT | CASSYSIRRGEKLFF | TRBJ1-4 | . | . | TRBV6-5
TGTGCCAGCAGCTTCTCTAGAGTCCAGTCTGAAGCTTTCTTT | CASSFSRVQSEAFF | TRBJ1-1 | . | . | TRBV11-2
TGTGCCAGCACTGCACTAGCGGGGGGCACAGATACGCAGTATTTT | CASTALAGGTDTQYF | TRBJ2-3 | TRBD2 | . | TRBV6-1
TGTGCCAGCAGTCGGGACTTCAATAATTCACCCCTCCACTTT | CASSRDFNNSPLHF | TRBJ1-6 | . | . | TRBV28
TGCAGTGCTCCACGGGCGTCTGAGCAGTTCTTC | CSAPRASEQFF | TRBJ2-1 | . | . | TRBV20-1
TGTGCCAGTAGTTCGAATCCTTCAGGGTCTCCTCCATTTATCCAGTACTTC | CASSSNPSGSPPFIQYF | TRBJ2-5 | . | . | TRBV19
TGTGCCAGCAGCCCAATAGCGGGAGGGCAGAATGAGCAGTTCTTC | CASSPIAGGQNEQFF | TRBJ2-1 | TRBD2 | once | TRBV6-4
TGTGCCAGCGGGGGACTAACCTACGAGCAGTACTTC | CASGGLTYEQYF | TRBJ2-7 | TRBD2 | . | TRBV28
TGTGCCAGCAGCCCGAGACAGGGAAGTCCGCACACCGGGGAGCTGTTTTTT | CASSPRQGSPHTGELFF | TRBJ2-2 | TRBD1 | . | TRBV7-9
TGTGCCAGCAGAGAACCCTCAAGGGGTTGGTACGAGCAGTACTTC | CASREPSRGWYEQYF | TRBJ2-7 | . | . | TRBV6-1
TGTGCCAGCAATGGCAGGGAGGCAGATACGCAGTATTTT | CASNGREADTQYF | TRBJ2-3 | . | . | TRBV2
TGTGCCAGCAGTTACCGGACAGAAGCAACCGGGGAGCTGTTTTTT | CASSYRTEATGELFF | TRBJ2-2 | . | . | TRBV21-1
TGTGCCATCAGAACCGGGACTAGCGGGGGAGAGACCCAGTACTTC | CAIRTGTSGGETQYF | TRBJ2-5 | TRBD2 | . | TRBV10-3
TGTGCCAGCAGTGCCATCGCCGCTAGCGGGGGCTCCTACGAGCAGTACTTC | CASSAIAASGGSYEQYF | TRBJ2-7 | TRBD2 | . | TRBV6-1
TGTGCCTGGAGTGTGGGTTGGAACACCATATATTTT | CAWSVGWNTIYF | TRBJ1-3 | . | . | TRBV30
TGTGCCACCCGCCCAGCAGACCGGACAGGTGAAGCTTTCTTT | CATRPADRTGEAFF | TRBJ1-1 | TRBD1 | once | TRBV15
TGTGCCAGCAGTCCGACAGGCATCAGCTCTGGAAACACCATATATTTT | CASSPTGISSGNTIYF | TRBJ1-3 | . | . | TRBV27
TGTGCCAGCAGCAAGGGCACAGATACGCAGTATTTT | CASSKGTDTQYF | TRBJ2-3 | . | . | TRBV28
TGTGCCAGTAGCTCCGGGCGATACAATGAGCAGTTCTTC | CASSSGRYNEQFF | TRBJ2-1 | . | . | TRBV19
TGTGCCAGCAGTCGAGCGGTACAAGAGACCCAGTACTTC | CASSRAVQETQYF | TRBJ2-5 | . | . | TRBV7-2
TGTGCCAGTAGTATAGGGGACAGGAGCTACAATGAGCAGTTCTTC | CASSIGDRSYNEQFF | TRBJ2-1 | TRBD1 | . | TRBV19
TGTGCCAGCAGCTTGGTATGGGGCACTGAAGCTTTCTTT | CASSLVWGTEAFF | TRBJ1-1 | . | once | TRBV5-5
TGTGCCAGTACCGACAGGGTTTTGAACACTGAAGCTTTCTTT | CASTDRVLNTEAFF | TRBJ1-1 | TRBD1 | . | TRBV19
TGTGCCAGCAGAAACACAGATACGCAGTATTTT | CASRNTDTQYF | TRBJ2-3 | . | . | TRBV7-2
TGTGCCAGCAGCCCGCATACAGATACAGGGACCGAAGCTTTCTTT | CASSPHTDTGTEAFF | TRBJ1-1 | . | . | TRBV9
TGTGCCAGCAGTTTAGGAGTAGAGAATGAGCAGTTCTTC | CASSLGVENEQFF | TRBJ2-1 | . | . | TRBV28
TGTGCCAGCTCACCAAGCCAGGGGTTCCACGAGCAGTACTTC | CASSPSQGFHEQYF | TRBJ2-7 | . | once | TRBV18
TGCGCCAGCAGCTTCGGCGGGAGCTCCTATAATTCACCCCTCCACTTT | CASSFGGSSYNSPLHF | TRBJ1-6 | . | . | TRBV5-1
TGTGCCATCAATTACCAGGACGGGAGCACAGATACGCAGTATTTT | CAINYQDGSTDTQYF | TRBJ2-3 | . | once | TRBV10-3
TGTGCCACCAGAGGACTAGCGGGAACCGGTGAGCAGTTCTTC | CATRGLAGTGEQFF | TRBJ2-1 | TRBD2 | . | TRBV2
TGTGCCTGGATCGGACGGGGCTCCTACGAGCAGTACTTC | CAWIGRGSYEQYF | TRBJ2-7 | . | . | TRBV30
TGTGCCAGCAGCTTAGCTGGGATCAATCAGCCCCAGCATTTT | CASSLAGINQPQHF | TRBJ1-5 | . | once | TRBV7-9
TGTGCCAGCAGCTCCCCTGGGAGGATTAACAATGAGCAGTTCTTC | CASSSPGRINNEQFF | TRBJ2-1 | . | . | TRBV7-9
TGCGCCAGCAGCCAAGGACCCCCTGAACACACCATATATTTT | CASSQGPPEHTIYF | TRBJ1-3 | . | . | TRBV5-1
TGTGCCAGCAGCAACTCGACAAAAGGGCTAACTAGCACAGATACGCAGTATTTT | CASSNSTKGLTSTDTQYF | TRBJ2-3 | . | . | TRBV21-1
TGTGCCAGCAGTTACGAGGGCTCACCGGCTGAAGCTTTCTTT | CASSYEGSPAEAFF | TRBJ1-1 | . | . | TRBV6-6
TGTGCCAGCAGCTCAGCAGGACAGGGGGCCTATGAGCAGTTCTTC | CASSSAGQGAYEQFF | TRBJ2-1 | TRBD1 | . | TRBV7-9
TGTGCCAGCAGCCAAAGGGTAGATGAGCAGTTCTTC | CASSQRVDEQFF | TRBJ2-1 | . | once | TRBV11-3
TGTGCCAGCTCAGCCCAGAACACTGAAGCTTTCTTT | CASSAQNTEAFF | TRBJ1-1 | . | few | TRBV18
TGTGCCAGTAGCAACAGCGTTAAAGAGACCCAGTACTTC | CASSNSVKETQYF | TRBJ2-5 | . | . | TRBV19
TGTGCCATCAGTGATAATTCGCGGGGACTCCCAGATACGCAGTATTTT | CAISDNSRGLPDTQYF | TRBJ2-3 | . | . | TRBV10-3
TGTGCCTGTCGCCGGAATTCAGCCGAGCAGTACTTC | CACRRNSAEQYF | TRBJ2-7 | . | once | TRBV30
TGTGCCAGCAGTTTGGGCCCTCGCCGGCCCCTCCACTTT | CASSLGPRRPLHF | TRBJ1-6 | . | . | TRBV27
TGTGCCAGCAGCAAGAGTACCCAGCTTAAAATCCAGCCCCAGCATTTT | CASSKSTQLKIQPQHF | TRBJ1-5 | . | . | TRBV7-2
TGTGCCAGCAGTGAAGGTACAGGGGGCAGTGGCTACACCTTC | CASSEGTGGSGYTF | TRBJ1-2 | TRBD1 | . | TRBV6-1
TGTGCCACCAGCAGAGAGACAGGGACCTACGAGCAGTACTTC | CATSRETGTYEQYF | TRBJ2-7 | TRBD1 | . | TRBV15
TGTGCCAGCAGCTTAGGAAGGAGAGAAAACATTCAGTACTTC | CASSLGRRENIQYF | TRBJ2-4 | . | . | TRBV7-8
TGTGCCAGTAGCCCCCTCGGAGGGGGGAATGAGCAGTTCTTC | CASSPLGGGNEQFF | TRBJ2-1 | . | once | TRBV19
TGCGCCAGCAGCCCGCCGGGACTAGCGGGAGATGAGCAGTTCTTC | CASSPPGLAGDEQFF | TRBJ2-1 | TRBD2 | . | TRBV4-1
TGTGCCATCAGTTCGGGTAGGGTGGAGACCCAGTACTTC | CAISSGRVETQYF | TRBJ2-5 | . | . | TRBV10-3
TGTGCCAGCAGTTTAAGGGGGGAGTTGTACGAGCAGTACTTC | CASSLRGELYEQYF | TRBJ2-7 | . | . | TRBV28